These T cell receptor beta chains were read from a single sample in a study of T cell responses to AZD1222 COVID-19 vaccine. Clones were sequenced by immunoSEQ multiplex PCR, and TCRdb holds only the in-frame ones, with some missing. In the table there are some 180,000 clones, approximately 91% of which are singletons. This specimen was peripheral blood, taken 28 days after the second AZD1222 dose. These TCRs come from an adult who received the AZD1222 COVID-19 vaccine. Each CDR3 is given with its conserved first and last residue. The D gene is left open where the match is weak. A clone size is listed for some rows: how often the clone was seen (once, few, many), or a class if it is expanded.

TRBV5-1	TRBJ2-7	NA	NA	TGCGCCAGCAGCCCCGGATTGAACGAGCAGTACTTC	CASSPGLNEQYF
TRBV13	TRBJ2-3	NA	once	TGTGCCAGCAGCCTAGGGTCGATCACAGATACGCAGTATTTT	CASSLGSITDTQYF
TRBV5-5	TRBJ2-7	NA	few	TGTGCCAGCAGCTTGTTGGGGGGACCCTACGAGCAGTACTTC	CASSLLGGPYEQYF
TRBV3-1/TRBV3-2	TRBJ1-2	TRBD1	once	TGTGCCAGCAGCCTCGGGACAGGGGATCAGGGCTACACCTTC	CASSLGTGDQGYTF
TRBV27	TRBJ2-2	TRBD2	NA	TGTGCCAGCAGTCCCTCGGGAGGGGTCGGTCCCGGGGAGCTGTTTTTT	CASSPSGGVGPGELFF
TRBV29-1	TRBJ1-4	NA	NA	TGCGCCTCGGGCCCAACTAATGAAAAACTGTTTTTT	CASGPTNEKLFF
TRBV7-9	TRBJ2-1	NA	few	TGTGCCAGCAGTCCCGGGACTGGGAGCTCCTACAATGAGCAGTTCTTC	CASSPGTGSSYNEQFF
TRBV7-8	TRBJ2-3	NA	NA	TGTGCCAGCAGCCTAAGGGACTTATCTAGCACAGATACGCAGTATTTT	CASSLRDLSSTDTQYF
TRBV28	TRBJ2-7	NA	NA	TGTGCCAGCAAGGAGGGGGAGCGCGAGCAGTACTTC	CASKEGEREQYF
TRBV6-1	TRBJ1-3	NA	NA	TGTGCCAGCAGTGAGAGCGGGGGGGAAGGAAACACCATATATTTT	CASSESGGEGNTIYF
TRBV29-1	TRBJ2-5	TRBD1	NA	TGCAGCGTTAAACGGGACAGGGGGACAGAGACCCAGTACTTC	CSVKRDRGTETQYF
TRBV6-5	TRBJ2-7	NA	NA	TGTGCCAGCAGTTACCGACAGACCTACGAGCAGTACTTC	CASSYRQTYEQYF
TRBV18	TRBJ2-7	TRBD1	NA	TGTGCCAGCTCAGGTACCCAGGGGGCCTACGAGCAGTACTTC	CASSGTQGAYEQYF
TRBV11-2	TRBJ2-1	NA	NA	TGTGCCAGCAGCTTAGGTCTAGGGGGGGCTAATGAGCAGTTCTTC	CASSLGLGGANEQFF
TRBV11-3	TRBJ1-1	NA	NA	TGTGCCAGCAGCTTCTCAGGGGTAACTGAAGCTTTCTTT	CASSFSGVTEAFF
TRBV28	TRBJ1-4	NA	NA	TGTGCCAGCAGCCGACACCGGGCGGATGAAAAACTGTTTTTT	CASSRHRADEKLFF
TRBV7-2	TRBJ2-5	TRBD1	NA	TGTGCCAGCAACTCGTGGGACAGGGGGCTAGAGACCCAGTACTTC	CASNSWDRGLETQYF
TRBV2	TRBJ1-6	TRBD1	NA	TGTGCCAGCAGAACCCCGGCGGGACAGGGTGCGAATTCACCCCTCCACTTT	CASRTPAGQGANSPLHF
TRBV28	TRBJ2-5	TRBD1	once	TGTGCCAGCAGGGACAGGAGGAACTTGGAGACCCAGTACTTC	CASRDRRNLETQYF
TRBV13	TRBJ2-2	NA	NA	TGTGCCAGCAGCAGAGGAGGGACAGTTAACCCCGGGGAGCTGTTTTTT	CASSRGGTVNPGELFF
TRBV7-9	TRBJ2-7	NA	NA	TGTGCCAGCAGCGCGGAGGTCCACGAGCAGTACTTC	CASSAEVHEQYF
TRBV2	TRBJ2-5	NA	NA	TGTGCCAGCAGTGGGGCCCGGGGGGCAGTGGAGACCCAGTACTTC	CASSGARGAVETQYF
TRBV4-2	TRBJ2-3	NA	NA	TGTGCCAGCAGCCAAGATCAGCACAAAAGCACAGATACGCAGTATTTT	CASSQDQHKSTDTQYF
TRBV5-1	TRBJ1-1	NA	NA	TGCGCCAGCAGCTGGGGAGGGAATCTGAACACTGAAGCTTTCTTT	CASSWGGNLNTEAFF
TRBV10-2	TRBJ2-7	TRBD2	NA	TGCGCCAGCAGTGATTACACGACTAGCGGGAACTACGAGCAGTACTTC	CASSDYTTSGNYEQYF
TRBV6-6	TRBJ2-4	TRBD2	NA	TGTGCCGTCAGTCCGGGGGGGTTTGACATTCAGTACTTC	CAVSPGGFDIQYF
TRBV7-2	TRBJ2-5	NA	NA	TGTGCCAGCAGCGCCAGCCGACCGGCCGGGACCCAGTACTTC	CASSASRPAGTQYF
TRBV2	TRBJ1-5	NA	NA	TGTGCCAGCAGACAGGATATCAATCAGCCCCAGCATTTT	CASRQDINQPQHF
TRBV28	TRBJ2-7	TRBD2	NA	TGTGCCAGCCTATTGGCGGGAGGGCTCTACGAGCAGTACTTC	CASLLAGGLYEQYF
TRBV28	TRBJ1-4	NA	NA	TGTGCCAGCAGTTGGCTGTCTCCGACGGAAAAACTGTTTTTT	CASSWLSPTEKLFF
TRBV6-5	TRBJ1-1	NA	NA	TGTGCCAGCAGCCTACACGGGACCATGAACACTGAAGCTTTCTTT	CASSLHGTMNTEAFF
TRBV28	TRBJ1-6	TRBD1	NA	TGTGCCAGCGAGGACAGGGGGTATTCACCCCTCCACTTT	CASEDRGYSPLHF
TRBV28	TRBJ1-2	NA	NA	TGTGCCAGCAGTTTGGGACGGAATGGCTACACCTTC	CASSLGRNGYTF
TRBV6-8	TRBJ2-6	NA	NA	TGTGCCAGCAGTTACTCCGTTCATTTTTCGGACGGATTCTCTGGGGCCAACGTCCTGACTTTC	CASSYSVHFSDGFSGANVLTF
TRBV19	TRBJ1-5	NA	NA	TGTGCCAGTAGTAGAATGGGCAATCAGCCCCAGCATTTT	CASSRMGNQPQHF
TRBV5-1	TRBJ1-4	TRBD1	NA	TGCGCCAGCAGCGCCTCCGGGACAGGGTATGAAAAACTGTTTTTT	CASSASGTGYEKLFF
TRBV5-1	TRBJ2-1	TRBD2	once	TGCGCCAGCAGCTTGGGCGGGGGGGCCAACAATGAGCAGTTCTTC	CASSLGGGANNEQFF
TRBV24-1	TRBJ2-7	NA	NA	TGTGCCACCCGAGAACCCCTAGCAATCGAGCAGTACTTC	CATREPLAIEQYF
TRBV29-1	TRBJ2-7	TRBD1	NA	TGCAGCGCGCGGACAGGGGGCTTCTACGAGCAGTACTTC	CSARTGGFYEQYF
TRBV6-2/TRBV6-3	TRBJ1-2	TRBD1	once	TGTGCCAGCAGTTTGGGACAGCGCTATGGCTACACCTTC	CASSLGQRYGYTF
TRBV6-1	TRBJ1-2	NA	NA	TGTGCCAGCAGTGAACCCAGGCGTCCCTATGGCTACACCTTC	CASSEPRRPYGYTF
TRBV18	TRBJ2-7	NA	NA	TGTGCCAGCTCGCCCCTAACCGGGACTGGCAACTACGAGCAGTACTTC	CASSPLTGTGNYEQYF
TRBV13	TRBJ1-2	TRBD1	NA	TGTGCCAGCAGCCGACTACGGACAGGGATCTATGGCTACACCTTC	CASSRLRTGIYGYTF
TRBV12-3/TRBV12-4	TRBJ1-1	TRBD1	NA	TGTGCCAGCAGTTTTACAGGGGACACTGAAGCTTTCTTT	CASSFTGDTEAFF
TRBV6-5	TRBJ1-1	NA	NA	TGTGCCAGCAGTTCCGGACAGATATTAAACACTGAAGCTTTCTTT	CASSSGQILNTEAFF